This T cell receptor beta chain was captured by sequencing in a study of T cells in Graves' hyperthyroidism and ophthalmopathy. Overall study context: Peripheral blood was collected at initial diagnosis, before any treatment. Findings and caveats of the study: Ophthalmopathy, which appeared later, was predicted by the model a median around 6.5 months before onset. Blood also held most thyroid clonotypes expanded beyond 0.001.

Note on this clonotype: As yet, its antigen is unknown.

Template material for amplifying TCR beta CDR3 regions consisted of RNA transcripts. First-round RT-PCR of the TCR CDR3 relied on the HTBI primer set. TCRdb analysed the multiplex PCR reads with MiXCR anew, one entry per CDR3 protein. The table has around 700,000 distinct CDR3 sequences, 18% seen once. From germline, CDR1 is SGHRS and CDR2 YFSETQ. The CDR3 has 15 amino acids. Unmatched junction bases numbered 11, after V lost 8 bases and J lost 1 base. Blood was sampled at initial diagnosis of hyperthyroidism, prior to onset of any ophthalmopathy symptoms. The V gene is TRBV5-1, the J gene TRBJ1-2, with 7 positions matching TRBD1. The sample comprised blood. The sequence was obtained from a woman aged 45-65 years with Graves' hyperthyroidism that later progressed to Graves' ophthalmopathy. In nucleotides, the CDR3 is TGCGCCAGTACAAACAGGGGCGGCGGTAACTATGGCTACACCTTC. As protein: CASTNRGGGNYGYTF.